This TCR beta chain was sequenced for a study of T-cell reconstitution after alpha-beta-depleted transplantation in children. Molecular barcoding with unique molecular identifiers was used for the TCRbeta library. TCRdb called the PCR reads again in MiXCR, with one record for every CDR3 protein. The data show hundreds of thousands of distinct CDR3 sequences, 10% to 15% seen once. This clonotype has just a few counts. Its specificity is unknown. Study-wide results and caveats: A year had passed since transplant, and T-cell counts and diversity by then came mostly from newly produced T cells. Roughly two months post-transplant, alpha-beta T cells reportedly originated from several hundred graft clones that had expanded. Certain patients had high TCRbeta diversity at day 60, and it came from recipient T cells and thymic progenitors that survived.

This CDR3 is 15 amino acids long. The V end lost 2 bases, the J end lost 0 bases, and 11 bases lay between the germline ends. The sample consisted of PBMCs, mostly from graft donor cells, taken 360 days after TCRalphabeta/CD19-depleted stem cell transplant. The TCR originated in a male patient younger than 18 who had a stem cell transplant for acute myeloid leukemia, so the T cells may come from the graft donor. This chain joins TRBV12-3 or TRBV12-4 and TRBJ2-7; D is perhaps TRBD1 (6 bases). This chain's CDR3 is CASSLPRTDSYEQYF. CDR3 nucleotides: TGTGCCAGCAGTTTACCCCGGACAGACTCCTACGAGCAGTACTTC.